This TCR beta chain was recovered during a study of technical replicates of blood from a handful of donors. The CDR3 has 14 amino acids. Germline V gene data show CDR1 as SGHNT and CDR2 as YENEEA. Trimming took 3 bases from V and 4 from J, leaving 12 bases between them. Using immunoSEQ multiplex PCR, the repertoire was profiled, and TCRdb retains in-frame clones only, with some absent. This sample has over 10,000 clones, with roughly 94% found just once. The receptor was derived from a human donor in good health. The rearrangement uses TRBV11-3 and TRBJ2-5; D may be TRBD1 (6 bases). Source material: PBMCs. The CDR3 loop reads CASSFNRDGETQYF. The CDR3, as DNA: TGTGCCAGCAGCTTCAACAGGGACGGAGAGACCCAGTACTTC.